This TCR beta chain was retrieved from a study of cytomegalovirus exposure and HLA in healthy donors. Background on the study: Ancestry clustering placed around 81% of under 450 genotyped donors in the Caucasian-associated cluster. Study conclusions and caveats: In an earlier analysis, in about 530 donors, most V segments appeared productive either ~87% or ~30% of the time. A list of around 150 TCR beta chains associated with cytomegalovirus was given. The classifier reportedly diagnosed cytomegalovirus status with high sensitivity and specificity.

As concerns this clone: The target antigen is unknown.

Vbeta (60) and Jbeta (13) primers were used in the PCR. Sequencing used immunoSEQ multiplex PCR; TCRdb keeps in-frame clones, though not all of them. The data show around 110,000 clones, with around a tenth seen just once and less than 4% held by the top ten. The source of this sequence is a man in his thirties or forties in good health and CMV-seronegative. The source material was PBMCs.

The CDR3 DNA is TGCGCCAGCAGTGAGCCGACTAGCGGGATCCCCACATCCTACAATGAGCAGTTCTTC. Its translation is CASSEPTSGIPTSYNEQFF. V is TRBV10-2 and J is TRBJ2-1; 11 bases are a match to TRBD2. CDR1 WSHSY and CDR2 SAAADI come from the germline V gene. V lost 2 bases and J lost 1; bases outside the gene matches: 10. The CDR3 loop spans 19 amino acids.